Below are 19 T cell receptor beta chains sequenced from a single sample in a study of regulatory T cells in long-lasting Graves disease. Indicated time point: newly diagnosed GD, antithyroid drugs for less than 3 months. Following extraction of RNA from PBMCs, that RNA was used to make the TCR library. Sequencing libraries for TCR beta were prepared with iRepertoire HTBI primers and Arm-PCR of CDR3 regions. TCRdb ran MiXCR on the multiplex PCR reads and lists one entry per CDR3 protein. The top ten clones hold over 15% of a sample with about 470,000 distinct CDR3 sequences, more than 13% of them seen once. These data were also reused for a study on T cells in Graves' hyperthyroidism and ophthalmopathy.

The sequencing here drew on peripheral blood mononuclear cells (PBMCs), taken at new diagnosis, from a patient treated with antithyroid drugs. These receptor sequences come from a woman aged 25 to 39 with Graves disease.

This clonotype occurred once. The rearrangement joins TRBV2 to TRBJ2-7; 9 nucleotides align to TRBD1. Germline CDR1 SNHLY, CDR2 FYNNEI. CDR3 size: 11 residues. The CDR3 DNA is TGTGTCCGGGACAGGGAGGGCGAGCAGTACTTC. Translation gives CVRDREGEQYF.

Comment on this clonotype: A much larger clone lies one base from this, so it may be a read error. The gene calls are TRBV6-9 and TRBJ1-2, with D maybe TRBD1 (5 bases). Germline V gene lookup returns CDR1 MNHGY and CDR2 SVAAGI. There are 16 residues in the CDR3. CDR3 protein: CASSYSDRSANYGYNF. The CDR3 bases are TGTGCCAGCAGTTACTCAGACAGATCAGCTAACTATGGCTACAACTTC.

This clonotype was observed at least ten times. The chain combines TRBV3-1 with TRBJ2-7, with 10 bases that match TRBD1. With V trimmed by 5 bases and J by 0 bases, 4 bases remained unmatched. The germline CDR1 and CDR2 sequences are LGHDT and YNNKEL (reference sequence). The CDR3 consists of 15 residues. The CDR3 is CASSWTGGASYEQYF. The CDR3 coding sequence is TGTGCCAGCAGCTGGACAGGGGGTGCCTCCTACGAGCAGTACTTC.

In its sample, this clonotype was seen many times. The CDR3 reads CASTQLAGGPSEQFF. In DNA, the CDR3 is TGCGCCAGCACCCAACTAGCGGGAGGGCCTAGTGAGCAGTTCTTC. The chain joins TRBV5-1 to TRBJ2-1, with 13 bases lining up with TRBD2. Germline V gene lookup returns CDR1 SGHRS and CDR2 YFSETQ. V shed 6 bases and J 9 bases; nucleotides not matched to a gene: 9. This CDR3 has 15 amino acids.

This clonotype was observed a few times. The chain has TRBV5-1 and TRBJ2-2, with D possibly TRBD2 on 6 matching bases. Germline lookup yields CDR1 SGHRS and CDR2 YFSETQ. This CDR3 contains 16 residues. The germline V and J ends were trimmed by 0 bases and 2 bases, with 11 bases remaining between them. The CDR3 sequence is CASSLGHGLNTGELFF. The CDR3 DNA sequence: TGCGCCAGCAGCTTGGGACACGGACTAAACACCGGGGAGCTGTTTTTT.

This chain uses TRBV5-6 with TRBJ2-2; D remains unclear. Trimming cost V 0 bases and J 1 base, with 10 bases left between them. CDR3 length: 16 amino acids. Germline assignment: CDR1 SGHDT and CDR2 YYEEEE. The chain's CDR3 is CASSLAQAGNTGELFF. CDR3 nucleotide sequence: TGTGCCAGCAGCTTGGCCCAAGCAGGGAACACCGGGGAGCTGTTTTTT.

This clonotype was seen only a few times. CDR3 sequence reads: CASKGGADSYEQYF. The CDR3 nucleotides are TGTGCCAGTAAGGGGGGGGCGGATTCCTACGAGCAGTACTTC. The chain uses TRBV28 and TRBJ2-7; D possibly corresponds to TRBD2 (7 bases). Trimming took 9 bases from V and 1 from J, leaving 16 bases between them. Looked up from germline, CDR1 is MDHEN and CDR2 is SYDVKM. The CDR3 runs to 14 residues. The full variable domain, in which reference TRBV28 and TRBJ2-7 provide the parts outside the CDR3, is DVKVTQSSRYLVKRTGEKVFLECVQDMDHENMFWYRQDPGLGLRLIYFSYDVKMKEKGDIPEGYSVSREKKERFSLILESASTNQTSMYLCASKGGADSYEQYFGPGTRLTVT.

This clonotype was found many times. This chain connects TRBV24-1 to TRBJ2-5; 12 bases agree with TRBD2. Germline V gene sequence: CDR1 KGHDR, CDR2 SFDVKD. This CDR3 spans 15 amino acids. The trim removed 6 bases at V and 4 bases at J, leaving 5 bases unmatched. The CDR3: CATSLTGLAGETQYF. The CDR3 coding sequence is TGTGCCACCAGTTTGACGGGACTAGCGGGAGAGACCCAGTACTTC.

The chain is built from TRBV29-1 and TRBJ1-2; TRBD1 agrees at 7 bases. The germline V gene has CDR1 SQVTM and CDR2 ANQGSEA. V lost 2 bases to trimming and J lost 9 bases; unmatched junction nucleotides: 9. The CDR3 runs 13 residues. CDR3 bases: TGCAGCGTTGAAACGACAGGGCTCGGGAGCTACACCTTC. It specifies CSVETTGLGSYTF.

Many counts were recorded for this clonotype. CDR3 amino acids: CASSLGTSGISGTGELFF. The CDR3 bases are TGTGCCAGCAGTTTAGGAACTAGCGGGATCTCGGGGACCGGGGAGCTGTTTTTT. The chain carries TRBV12-3 or TRBV12-4 and TRBJ2-2, with 10 bases lining up with TRBD2. Trimming at V came to 1 base and at J to 5 bases, leaving 10 bases not matched to a gene. This CDR3 has 18 amino acids.

This clonotype was recorded many times. The rearrangement uses TRBV4-1 and TRBJ2-7; the D gene is possibly TRBD2 (5 bases). CDR3 size: 15 residues. From germline, CDR1 is MGHRA and CDR2 YSYEKL. Trimming shortened V by 1 base and J by 2 bases, and 12 bases separated the two germline ends. The CDR3 nucleotides are TGCGCCAGCAGCCAAGGGGCGGGCAGAACCTACGAGCAGTACTTC. This sequence encodes CASSQGAGRTYEQYF.

This clonotype was counted only a few times. In nucleotides, the CDR3 is TGTGCCAGCAGCCAGCCGGAGACTAGCGGGCTCACCGGGGAGCTGTTTTTT. Translated: CASSQPETSGLTGELFF. The chain combines TRBV3-1 with TRBJ2-2, with 10 bases aligning to TRBD2. The CDR3 length is 17 residues. Germline CDR1 is LGHDT and CDR2 is YNNKEL (reference sequence). V shed 3 bases and J 4 bases; nucleotides not matched to a gene: 8. Full variable domain (missing parts from reference TRBV3-1 and TRBJ2-2): DTAVSQTPKYLVTQMGNDKSIKCEQNLGHDTMYWYKQDSKKFLKIMFSYNNKELIINETVPNRFSPKSPDKAHLNLHINSLELGDSAVYFCASSQPETSGLTGELFFGEGSRLTVL.

The CDR3 loop reads CSVGGGNENIQYF. CDR3 nucleotides: TGCAGCGTTGGCGGGGGGAATGAAAACATTCAGTACTTC. The V gene is TRBV29-1, the J gene TRBJ2-4; 8 bases line up with TRBD2. The V gene's germline CDR1 is SQVTM and CDR2 ANQGSEA. The V and J ends lost 4 bases and 5 bases, in that order; junction bases with no gene match: 4. The CDR3 sequence is 13 residues long.

Comments on this clonotype: This sequence may be a read error, since a much larger clone differs from it by one base. The chain uses TRBV28 and TRBJ2-5; D might be TRBD2 (6 bases). The J call is uncertain, as TRBJ2-7 better fits the DNA end. Germline V lookup: CDR1 MDHEN, CDR2 SYDVKM. CDR3 length: 20 residues. CDR3 sequence: CASSSLLSLELAVFPYEQYF. The CDR3 region has the DNA TGTGCCAGCAGCTCCCTTTTAAGTCTAGAACTAGCTGTATTCCCCTACGAGCAGTACTTC.

J is TRBJ2-2 and V is TRBV29-1; D remains ambiguous. Germline V CDR1 and CDR2: SQVTM, ANQGSEA. The CDR3 length is 12 residues. The V end lost 5 bases, the J end lost 6 bases, and 10 bases lay between the germline ends. The CDR3 loop reads CSVLLEAGELFF. Written as DNA, the CDR3 is TGCAGCGTTCTGCTAGAGGCCGGGGAGCTGTTTTTT.

This clonotype was seen many times. This chain uses TRBV28 with TRBJ2-2; 8 nucleotides align to TRBD2. This CDR3 contains 17 residues. Germline CDR1 reads MDHEN; CDR2 reads SYDVKM. With 6 bases clipped from V and 0 bases from J, the junction kept 9 bases outside the gene matches. This CDR3 is CASRETAGRANTGELFF. DNA of the CDR3: TGTGCCAGCAGGGAGACGGCCGGGAGGGCGAACACCGGGGAGCTGTTTTTT.

There are many counts of this clonotype. This sequence joins TRBV7-2 and TRBJ2-1, with D unclear. The CDR3 covers 15 residues. The V gene's germline CDR1 is SGHTA and CDR2 FQGNSA. V was cut by 0 bases and J by 7 bases, with 13 bases left in between. The CDR3, as DNA: TGTGCCAGCAGCTTAGCGCTTCTACCCCCAAATGAGCAGTTCTTC. Protein sequence: CASSLALLPPNEQFF. Based on the CDR3 plus reference TRBV7-2 and TRBJ2-1, the full variable domain is GAGVSQSPSNKVTEKGKDVELRCDPISGHTALYWYRQSLGQGLEFLIYFQGNSAPDKSGLPSDRFSAERTGGSVSTLTIQRTQQEDSAVYLCASSLALLPPNEQFFGPGTRLTVL.

This clonotype appeared many times. This chain uses TRBV20-1 with TRBJ1-3, with no clear D. The CDR3 runs 12 residues. Germline V gene data show CDR1 as DFQATT and CDR2 as SNEGSKA (reference sequence). V was trimmed by 5 bases and J by 4 bases, leaving 9 bases between them. This chain's CDR3 is CSAWWGGNTIYF. CDR3 in DNA: TGCAGTGCTTGGTGGGGAGGAAACACCATATATTTT.

CDR3 loop: CASRGGELYGYTF. The CDR3 DNA sequence: TGTGCCAGCAGGGGGGGGGAGCTCTATGGCTACACCTTC. The chain is built from TRBV13 and TRBJ1-2, with D possibly TRBD1 on 5 matching bases. CDR1 PRHDT and CDR2 FYEKMQ come from the germline V gene (reference sequence). Trimming took off 6 bases at V and 4 bases at J, with 12 bases between the two ends. This CDR3 contains 13 residues.